This T cell receptor beta chain was sequenced in a study of vaccination and CD4 T cells after COVID-19. Germline assignment: CDR1 SSHAT and CDR2 FNYEAQ (reference sequence). CDR3 size: 16 residues. Treatment here: approximately 11-day PBMC culture with coronavirus spike peptide pools or control peptides (ViraFEST assay). The study sequenced cultured CD4+ T cell DNA using the Oncomine TCR Beta short-read assay. TCRdb fed the PCR reads into MiXCR, producing one record per CDR3 protein. Among 20,000 or so distinct CDR3 sequences, around a third were seen once, and the ten largest hold 9.5% to 15%. Comment on this clonotype: Its target is unknown. Germline is not matched at one junction end, which may reflect a read error.

The source of this sequence is a human donor with COVID-19. The chain recombines TRBV7-7 with TRBJ2-2, with D perhaps TRBD1 (6 bases). Material: cultured CD4+ T cells from blood. The CDR3 spells CASSPGPGVFVGELFF. As DNA, the CDR3 is TGTGCTAGCAGCCCAGGTCCAGGGGTTTTTGTCGGGGAGCTGTTTTTT.